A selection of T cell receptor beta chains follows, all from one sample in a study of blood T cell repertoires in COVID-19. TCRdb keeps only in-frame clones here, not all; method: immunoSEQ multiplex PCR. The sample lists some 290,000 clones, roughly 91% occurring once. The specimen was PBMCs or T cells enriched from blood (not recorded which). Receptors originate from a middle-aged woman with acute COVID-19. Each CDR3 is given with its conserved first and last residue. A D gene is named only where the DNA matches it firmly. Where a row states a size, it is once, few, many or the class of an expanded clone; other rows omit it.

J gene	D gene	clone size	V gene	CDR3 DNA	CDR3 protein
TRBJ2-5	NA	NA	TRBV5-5	TGTGCCAGCAGCTGGACTATCCAAGAGACCCAGTACTTC	CASSWTIQETQYF
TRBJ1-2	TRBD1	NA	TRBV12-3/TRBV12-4	TGTGCCAGCAGCGCCGGGACAGCCTATGGCTACACCTTC	CASSAGTAYGYTF
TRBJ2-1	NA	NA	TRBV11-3	TGTGCCAGCAGCTTTCGAGGCTTCAATGAGCAGTTCTTC	CASSFRGFNEQFF
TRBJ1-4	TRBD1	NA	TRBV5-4	TGTGCCAGCAGCCGGGACAGGGGAGAAAAACTGTTTTTT	CASSRDRGEKLFF
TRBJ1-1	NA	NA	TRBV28	TGTGCCAGCAGTTCCCAAGGGACATCTTCTAAGGGAGCTTTCTTT	CASSSQGTSSKGAFF
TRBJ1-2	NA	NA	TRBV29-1	TGCAGCGTTGACAAGGAGACCAACTATGGCTACACCTTC	CSVDKETNYGYTF
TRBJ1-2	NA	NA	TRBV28	TGTGCCAGCAAATGGGGCGCCAACTATGGCTACACCTTC	CASKWGANYGYTF
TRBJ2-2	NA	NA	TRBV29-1	TGCAGCGTTGCCAGGGATCACACCGGGGAGCTGTTTTTT	CSVARDHTGELFF
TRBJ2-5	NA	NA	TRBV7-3	TGTGCCAGCAGCCGAGGCGGGACTGGGGGGACTCCTGAGACCCAGTACTTC	CASSRGGTGGTPETQYF
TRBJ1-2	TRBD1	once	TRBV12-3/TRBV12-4	TGTGCCAGCAGTGGACAGGGGGCGGGCGGCTACACCTTC	CASSGQGAGGYTF
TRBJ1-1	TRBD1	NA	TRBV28	TGTGCCAGCAGTGGAGGACAGGGGGGAACTGAAGCTTTCTTT	CASSGGQGGTEAFF
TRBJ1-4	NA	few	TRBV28	TGTGCCAGCAGCTACGGAGGCTTCTTAACTAATGAAAAACTGTTTTTT	CASSYGGFLTNEKLFF
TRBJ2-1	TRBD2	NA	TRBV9	TGTGCCAGCAGCGTAGGCAGCGGGGGGGTTGAGCAGTTCTTC	CASSVGSGGVEQFF
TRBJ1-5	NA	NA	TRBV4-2	TGTGCCAGCAGCCAAGATTTACAGGGCGGTCAGCCCCAGCATTTT	CASSQDLQGGQPQHF
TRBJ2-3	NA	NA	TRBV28	TGTGCCAGCAGCCGTCAGGGGCGGGGGCGCACAGATACGCAGTATTTT	CASSRQGRGRTDTQYF
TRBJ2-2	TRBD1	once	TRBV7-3	TGTGCCAGCAGCCCTGATCCGGGACAGGCGAACACCGGGGAGCTGTTTTTT	CASSPDPGQANTGELFF
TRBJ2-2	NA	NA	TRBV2	TGTGCCCAGGGTAAAGACACCGGGGAGCTGTTTTTT	CAQGKDTGELFF
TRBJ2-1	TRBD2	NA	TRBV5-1	TGCGCCAGCAGCAAGTCTGAGCGGGGGGATCAGTTCTTC	CASSKSERGDQFF
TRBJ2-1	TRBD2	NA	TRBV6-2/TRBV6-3	TGTGCCAGCAGTCCCCTCGGTAGCGGGAGTATCCGCAATGAGCAGTTCTTC	CASSPLGSGSIRNEQFF
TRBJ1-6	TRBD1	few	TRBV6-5	TGTGCCAGCAGTAGGACAGGGGATAATTCACCCCTCCACTTT	CASSRTGDNSPLHF
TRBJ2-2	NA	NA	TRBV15	TGTGCCACCAGCAGAATGGCCGGGACAACGAACACCGGGGAGCTGTTTTTT	CATSRMAGTTNTGELFF
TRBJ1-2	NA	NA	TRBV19	TGTGCCAGTAGTATAGCAGTGGACTATGGCTACACCTTC	CASSIAVDYGYTF
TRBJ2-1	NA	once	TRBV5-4	TGTGCCAGCAGCAGACGACTAGGAGCCTACAATGAGCAGTTCTTC	CASSRRLGAYNEQFF